What follows is one T cell receptor beta chain and its context. Its antigen is currently unknown. Looked up from germline, CDR1 is SGHTA and CDR2 is FQGNSA. Trimming left V 6 bases short and J 4 bases short, with 17 bases between. CDR3 length: 15 residues. TCRdb ran MiXCR on the 5' RACE reads and lists one entry per CDR3 protein. Here the sample spans about 290,000 distinct CDR3 sequences, more than 15% being singletons. The data are from a study of T-cell memory formation after mild COVID-19. Study summary: Clusters were largely donor specific.

Regarding the study as a whole: Pre-infection memory already had some responding clones, implying cross-reactive memory joined. Contracting clones from day 15 to 85 had balanced CD4/CD8; later expanders favoured CD4+.

Sample: PBMCs or a T cell subset sorted from them (not recorded which). The V gene is TRBV7-2, the J gene TRBJ2-3; tentatively, D is TRBD1 (5 bases). The TCR sequence derives from a man younger than 35 who had mild COVID-19 (a few samples of this study predate the infection). Cell type and time point are not known. CDR3 sequence reads: CASRQDQGIADTQYF. Here the CDR3 DNA reads TGTGCCAGCAGACAAGATCAGGGTATCGCAGATACGCAGTATTTT.